This T cell receptor (beta chain) came from a study of breast tumors, draining lymph nodes, adjacent tissues. A single record per CDR3 protein comes from TCRdb applying MiXCR to the multiplex PCR reads. The sample includes approximately 190,000 distinct CDR3 sequences, over 25% seen only once; the top ten take approximately 4.5%. The table lists this clonotype with many counts. Its antigen is not known. The study's findings and limits: Findings are consistent with lymph node origin and intratumoral expansion of most tumor T cells. Compared with basal-like, luminal-like tumors shared significantly more repertoire with nontumor tissue.

The lymph nodes were axillary draining lymph nodes from breast cancer patients. The TCR sequence derives from a female donor with breast cancer. Some clones in this sample may be carry-over from other donors' samples. Sample: axillary lymph node tissue.

The CDR3 loop is CASSLDRGLSGANVLTF. CDR3 coding DNA: TGTGCCAGCAGCCTAGACAGGGGACTCTCTGGGGCCAACGTCCTGACTTTC. The J gene is TRBJ2-6, the V gene TRBV7-9; 8 bases agree with TRBD1. Germline CDR1 is SEHNR and CDR2 is FQNEAQ (reference sequence). V lost 5 bases, J lost 0 bases, and 6 bases stayed unmatched. The CDR3 extends over 17 amino acids.